The 24 T cell receptor beta chains below were found in one sample sequenced in a study of blood T cells in healthy people across ages. A second PCR of about 6 to 11 cycles used a sample-barcoded 5' primer and a J-beta primer mix. From the 5' RACE reads, TCRdb called clonotypes with MiXCR, one entry per CDR3 protein. The repertoire holds approximately 1,000,000 distinct CDR3 sequences, with roughly 45% as singletons. What was sequenced was blood. Every receptor here comes from a woman aged 60-70 years in good health.

The chain carries TRBV12-3 or TRBV12-4 and TRBJ1-4; tentative D call: TRBD1 (6 bases). V was clipped by 3 bases and J by 8 bases, with 16 bases between them. The CDR3 sequence is 15 residues long. The CDR3 sequence is CASSLGGALGEKLFF. The DNA of the CDR3 is TGTGCCAGCAGTTTGGGGGGGGCGCTGGGAGAAAAACTGTTTTTT.

The chain combines TRBV27 with TRBJ2-7; 10 positions agree with TRBD2. CDR3 size: 14 residues. The V segment lost 6 bases and the J segment 3 bases; nucleotides outside the gene matches: 5. Germline-derived CDR1 and CDR2 are MNHEY and SMNVEV (reference sequence). CDR3 nucleotide sequence: TGTGCCAGCAGAGATAGCGGGAGGAGCTACGAGCAGTACTTC. Translated: CASRDSGRSYEQYF.

In its sample, this clonotype was seen many times. The rearrangement uses TRBV20-1 and TRBJ2-7, with a possible D match to TRBD2 (5 bases). In germline, CDR1 is DFQATT, CDR2 SNEGSKA (reference sequence). Trimming took off 2 bases at V and 2 bases at J, with 10 bases between the two ends. This CDR3 has 13 amino acids. CDR3 nucleotide sequence: TGCAGTGCTAGACTAGCTTCCCCCTACGAGCAGTACTTC. It codes for CSARLASPYEQYF.

This clonotype was found a few times. The chain has TRBV20-1 and TRBJ1-2, with unresolved D. CDR1 and CDR2 (germline): DFQATT, SNEGSKA (reference sequence). The V end lost 1 base, the J end lost 6 bases, and 6 bases lay between the germline ends. This CDR3 has 11 residues. The CDR3 DNA sequence: TGCAGTGCTAGAGTGGGGAATGGCTACACCTTC. The encoded protein is CSARVGNGYTF.

The chain links TRBV5-1 to TRBJ2-1; 7 nucleotides agree with TRBD2. The V gene end was trimmed by 3 bases and the J gene end by 5 bases; junction bases not matched to a gene: 2. CDR1 and CDR2 from the germline V gene are SGHRS and YFSETQ. The CDR3 has 13 amino acids. The CDR3 loop is CASSSGGNNEQFF. CDR3 DNA sequence: TGCGCCAGCAGCTCCGGGGGGAACAATGAGCAGTTCTTC. The variable domain in full, completed from reference TRBV5-1 and TRBJ2-1, reads KAGVTQTPRYLIKTRGQQVTLSCSPISGHRSVSWYQQTPGQGLQFLFEYFSETQRNKGNFPGRFSGRQFSNSRSEMNVSTLELGDSALYLCASSSGGNNEQFFGPGTRLTVL.

This clonotype showed up just once. Relative to the germline gene, one junction end is altered; a read error may explain this. J is TRBJ1-4 and V is TRBV27; D might be TRBD1 (6 bases). CDR1 is MNHEY and CDR2 is SMNVEV in the germline V gene (reference sequence). The CDR3 consists of 14 residues. CDR3 sequence: CTSAHQGYPEKLFF. DNA for the CDR3: TGTACCAGCGCTCACCAGGGGTACCCTGAGAAACTGTTTTTT.

V and J are TRBV12-3 or TRBV12-4 and TRBJ2-3, with D perhaps TRBD2 (6 bases). V lost 5 bases to trimming and J lost 3 bases, with 12 bases between them. The CDR3 spans 14 residues. As DNA, the CDR3 is TGTGCCAGCAGTCCCGTTAGCGGAACAGATACGCAGTATTTT. It translates to CASSPVSGTDTQYF.

In regard to this clonotype: A much more abundant neighbour one base away suggests this may be a read error. This rearrangement joins TRBV27 to TRBJ2-4; D could derive from TRBD1 or TRBD2 (6 bases each). Germline values: CDR1 MNHEY, CDR2 SMNVEV (reference sequence). The V end was cut by 5 bases, the J end by 5 bases, with 13 bases between. The CDR3 covers 14 residues. This CDR3 reads CASSVAGQQNIQYF. Written as DNA, the CDR3 is TGTGCCAGCAGTGTCGCGGGACAACAAAACATTCAGTACTTC.

This sequence joins TRBV5-1 and TRBJ2-2, with 8 bases aligning to TRBD2. The germline CDR1 and CDR2 sequences are SGHRS and YFSETQ. This CDR3 spans 17 amino acids. V was pared by 2 bases and J by 4 bases, with 10 bases of the junction left unmatched. CDR3 amino acids: CASSFIPGLEGTGELFF. The CDR3 DNA reads TGCGCCAGCAGCTTCATTCCGGGACTAGAAGGCACCGGGGAGCTGTTTTTT. Complete variable domain (other parts from reference TRBV5-1 and TRBJ2-2): KAGVTQTPRYLIKTRGQQVTLSCSPISGHRSVSWYQQTPGQGLQFLFEYFSETQRNKGNFPGRFSGRQFSNSRSEMNVSTLELGDSALYLCASSFIPGLEGTGELFFGEGSRLTVL.

The chain links TRBV12-3 or TRBV12-4 to TRBJ2-7; 7 nucleotides line up with TRBD2. The ends lost 6 bases at V and 0 bases at J; junction bases unmatched: 8. The CDR3 length is 15 residues. CDR3 residues: CASRLSGTTSYEQYF. The DNA for the CDR3 is TGTGCCAGCAGGCTGAGCGGGACCACCTCCTACGAGCAGTACTTC.

There are many counts of this clonotype. The chain joins TRBV12-3 or TRBV12-4 to TRBJ2-1, with 8 bases that match TRBD1. The CDR3 sequence is 14 residues long. V shed 5 bases, J shed 7 bases, and the junction held 7 bases outside the gene matches. The CDR3 region is CASSPGTGKNEQFF. The CDR3 region has the DNA TGTGCCAGCAGTCCCGGGACAGGTAAAAATGAGCAGTTCTTC.

The chain recombines TRBV29-1 with TRBJ2-5, with unresolved D. CDR3 size: 12 residues. V shed 5 bases and J shed 2 bases, with 9 bases lying between them. Germline V gene sequence: CDR1 SQVTM, CDR2 ANQGSEA. CDR3 DNA: TGCAGCGTTAAGTCTAGTCAAGAGACCCAGTACTTC. It is translated as CSVKSSQETQYF.

This clonotype came up once. The genes are TRBV25-1 and TRBJ2-3, with TRBD2 matching 14 bases. Per germline, CDR1 MGHDK and CDR2 SYGVNS. The trim removed 3 bases at V and 3 bases at J, leaving 5 bases unmatched. This CDR3 is 17 amino acids long. Here the CDR3 reads CASSDGLAGGKTDTQYF. CDR3 coding DNA: TGTGCCAGCAGTGACGGACTAGCGGGAGGTAAAACAGATACGCAGTATTTT.

CDR3 residues: CSAAGTSGGTDTQYF. The CDR3 DNA is TGCAGTGCCGCGGGGACTAGCGGGGGCACAGATACGCAGTATTTT. The genes are TRBV20-1 and TRBJ2-3; the match to TRBD2 covers 13 bases. V trimming: 6 bases; J trimming: 1 base; junction bases outside the gene matches: 4. CDR1 and CDR2 from the germline V gene are DFQATT and SNEGSKA (reference sequence). There are 15 residues in the CDR3.

The chain is built from TRBV27 and TRBJ2-7; 9 nucleotides align to TRBD2. V shed 4 bases and J 0 bases; nucleotides not matched to a gene: 4. Germline-derived CDR1 and CDR2 are MNHEY and SMNVEV (reference sequence). The CDR3 runs to 15 residues. CDR3 DNA sequence: TGTGCCAGCAGTTCCCTTAGCGGGAGCTCCTACGAGCAGTACTTC. This gives the protein CASSSLSGSSYEQYF.

CDR3 sequence (DNA): TGTGCCACCAGCAGAGATCAGGGGATGAACACTGAAGCTTTCTTT. It is translated as CATSRDQGMNTEAFF. The chain recombines TRBV15 with TRBJ1-1; a possible D gene is TRBD1 (6 bases). CDR3 length: 15 residues. Germline loops: CDR1 LNHNV, CDR2 YYDKDF (reference sequence). V lost 0 bases, J lost 0 bases, and 8 bases lay in between.

This chain joins TRBV20-1 and TRBJ2-1, with TRBD2 matching over 11 bases. Germline V gives CDR1 DFQATT, CDR2 SNEGSKA (reference sequence). The J segment lost 4 bases and the V segment lost 5 bases, leaving 10 bases of the junction unmatched. This CDR3 has 16 amino acids. Here the CDR3 reads CSAGAGLADIYNEQFF. The CDR3, as DNA: TGCAGTGCTGGCGCGGGACTAGCGGATATATACAATGAGCAGTTCTTC.

The CDR3 DNA follows: TGCAGCGCCCTACCGGGACAGGGCCCCGAGCAGTACTTC. Residues: CSALPGQGPEQYF. V and J are TRBV29-1 and TRBJ2-7, with 9 bases that match TRBD1. The CDR3 runs to 13 residues. Germline V lookup: CDR1 SQVTM, CDR2 ANQGSEA. V lost 7 bases, J lost 6 bases, and 10 bases stayed unmatched.

This clonotype was picked up a small number of times. J is TRBJ2-1 and V is TRBV5-5; D perhaps matches TRBD2 (6 bases). The CDR3 totals 15 residues. V dropped 1 base and J dropped 2 bases, with 10 bases sitting between them. Germline V gene lookup returns CDR1 SGHKS and CDR2 YYEKEE (reference sequence). The CDR3 here is CASSLQSSAYNEQFF. CDR3 in DNA: TGTGCCAGCAGCTTGCAATCTAGCGCCTACAATGAGCAGTTCTTC.

This clonotype was detected a few times. The V gene is TRBV5-6, the J gene TRBJ2-1; D is unresolved. The CDR3 has 15 amino acids. Germline values: CDR1 SGHDT, CDR2 YYEEEE. V was trimmed by 5 bases and J by 2 bases, leaving 14 bases between them. The CDR3 DNA reads as TGTGCCAGCAGTCCTGACGGCGCTACCTACAATGAGCAGTTCTTC. Its protein product is CASSPDGATYNEQFF.

V gene TRBV7-9 combines with J gene TRBJ1-2, with D possibly TRBD1 on 5 matching bases. V was cut by 2 bases and J by 2 bases, with 9 bases left in between. The CDR3 spans 14 residues. Germline CDR1 and CDR2: SEHNR and FQNEAQ (reference sequence). CDR3 nucleotides: TGTGCCAGCAGCTTATCAGGGAGGAACTATGGCTACACCTTC. Encoded protein: CASSLSGRNYGYTF. Together with reference TRBV7-9 and TRBJ1-2, the CDR3 gives the full variable domain: DTGVSQNPRHKITKRGQNVTFRCDPISEHNRLYWYRQTLGQGPEFLTYFQNEAQLEKSRLLSDRFSAERPKGSFSTLEIQRTEQGDSAMYLCASSLSGRNYGYTFGSGTRLTVV.

This clonotype has a handful of counts. The V and J genes are TRBV12-3 or TRBV12-4 and TRBJ2-3, with 11 bases lining up with TRBD2. V was clipped by 6 bases and J by 10 bases; unmatched bases: 9. This CDR3 spans 14 amino acids. The CDR3 reads CASRGTSGAWAQYF. CDR3 nucleotides: TGTGCCAGCAGAGGGACTAGCGGTGCCTGGGCGCAGTATTTT.

Here the CDR3 reads CASSKPVGYQETQYF. The CDR3 nucleotides read TGTGCCAGCAGCAAGCCCGTGGGGTACCAAGAGACCCAGTACTTC. This chain joins TRBV28 and TRBJ2-5; D gene unclear. The V and J ends lost 6 bases and 0 bases respectively, with 14 bases between them. The CDR3 spans 15 residues. Germline lookup yields CDR1 MDHEN and CDR2 SYDVKM.

The V gene is TRBV20-1, the J gene TRBJ2-3; the match to TRBD2 covers 10 bases. CDR1 and CDR2 from the germline V gene are DFQATT and SNEGSKA (reference sequence). J gave up 6 bases and V 0 bases, and 9 bases lay outside the gene matches. CDR3 length: 16 residues. CDR3 sequence: CSARDHTSGAADTQYF. CDR3 in DNA: TGCAGTGCTAGAGATCACACTAGCGGGGCCGCCGATACGCAGTATTTT.